Listed here are 23 T cell receptor beta chains from one sample, sequenced in a study of T cells after yellow fever vaccination. TCRdb fed the 5' RACE reads into MiXCR, producing one record per CDR3 protein. The table lists 100,000 to 150,000 distinct CDR3 sequences, 6.5% to 9% of them singletons. The input for sequencing was CD4+ T cells sorted from PBMCs, taken roughly 45 days after the first yellow fever vaccination. Source of these receptors: a man aged 18 to 30 who received the YFV17D yellow fever vaccine.

This clonotype has at least ten counts. Here the CDR3 reads CATSGQNRNTIYF. CDR3 coding DNA: TGTGCCACCTCGGGACAGAATCGAAACACCATATATTTT. This chain connects TRBV6-1 to TRBJ1-3, with 7 nucleotides matching TRBD1. Germline V gives CDR1 MNHNS, CDR2 SASEGT. V gave up 10 bases and J gave up 5 bases; unmatched junction bases: 8. The CDR3 spans 13 residues.

The gene calls are TRBV5-1 and TRBJ1-5; D not resolved. This CDR3 has 15 amino acids. Germline CDR1 reads SGHRS; CDR2 reads YFSETQ. V was trimmed by 3 bases and J by 2 bases, leaving 12 bases between them. This chain's CDR3 is CASSYGPGGNQPQHF. In DNA, the CDR3 is TGCGCCAGCAGCTACGGCCCGGGTGGCAATCAGCCCCAGCATTTT.

The chain carries TRBV5-1 and TRBJ2-1; TRBD2 matches at 10 bases. The CDR3 has 16 amino acids. Trimming took 0 bases from V and 6 from J; bases not matched to a gene: 6. From germline, CDR1 is SGHRS and CDR2 YFSETQ. The CDR3 DNA reads TGCGCCAGCAGCTTGGCGGCGACTAGCGGGCTCAATGAGCAGTTCTTC. This gives the protein CASSLAATSGLNEQFF.

This clonotype was seen repeatedly, ten times or more. The J gene is TRBJ2-7, the V gene TRBV6-1, with D possibly TRBD2 on 6 matching bases. Trimming removed 6 bases from V and 1 base from J, with 13 bases in between. Per germline, CDR1 MNHNS and CDR2 SASEGT. The CDR3 contains 14 residues. The CDR3 sequence is CASRGTLLSYEQYV. The CDR3 DNA follows: TGTGCCAGCAGAGGGACTCTGCTGTCCTACGAGCAGTACGTC.

In this sample, this clonotype turned up many times. The chain combines TRBV12-3 or TRBV12-4 with TRBJ2-7; TRBD1 might be the D (5 bases). This CDR3 is built from 13 residues. With 3 bases removed from V and 5 bases from J, the gap between germline ends came to 11 bases. In nucleotides, the CDR3 is TGTGCCAGCAGTTTCACCACGGACAACGAGCAGTACTTC. It specifies CASSFTTDNEQYF.

This clonotype has a handful of counts. V and J are TRBV19 and TRBJ2-6, with D maybe TRBD1 (6 bases). Germline V gene data show CDR1 as LNHDA and CDR2 as SQIVND (reference sequence). The CDR3 covers 18 residues. Deletions cut 4 bases from V and 0 bases from J, with 16 bases between. For the CDR3, the DNA is TGTGCCAGTAGTAGCCTGGGACACCTTTCCTCTGGGGCCAACGTCCTGACTTTC. Its translation: CASSSLGHLSSGANVLTF.

Comment on this clonotype: This may come from a read error, since a much larger clone is one base off. The chain carries TRBV20-1 and TRBJ2-7; TRBD2 aligns across 9 bases. Germline-derived CDR1 and CDR2 are DFQATT and SNEGSKA (reference sequence). There are 14 residues in the CDR3. Written as DNA, the CDR3 is TGCAGTGCTAGAGGGACTAGCGTAAATTACGAGCTGTACTTC. This translates into CSARGTSVNYELYF.

This clonotype was recorded at least ten times. V is TRBV4-3 and J is TRBJ2-5, with 10 positions matching TRBD2. The CDR3 is 16 amino acids. Germline V gives CDR1 LGHNA, CDR2 YSLEER. V gave up 8 bases and J gave up 0 bases; unmatched junction bases: 9. In DNA form, the CDR3 reads TGCGCCAGCGCCAGGGCTAGCGGGGGAAACCAAGAGACCCAGTACTTC. It yields the protein CASARASGGNQETQYF.

This clonotype is labeled medium-sized. The rearrangement joins TRBV5-4 to TRBJ2-3; 12 bases are a match to TRBD2. This CDR3 spans 15 amino acids. Per the germline V gene, CDR1 is SGHNT and CDR2 is YYREEE (reference sequence). V trimming: 4 bases; J trimming: 6 bases; junction bases outside the gene matches: 6. This chain's CDR3 is CASSRRTSGEDTQYF. The CDR3 DNA reads TGTGCCAGCAGCAGACGGACTAGCGGGGAGGATACGCAGTATTTT.

This clonotype was detected ten times or more. The chain has TRBV12-3 or TRBV12-4 and TRBJ1-3; D gene uncertain. V lost 3 bases and J 8 bases, leaving 8 bases between the germline ends. This CDR3 has 12 amino acids. CDR3 nucleotides: TGTGCCAGCAGTTTTAGTGGGGACACCATATATTTT. It encodes CASSFSGDTIYF.

This clonotype was detected many times. The chain employs TRBV27 and TRBJ1-6; unclear D gene. This CDR3 is built from 14 residues. V dropped 4 bases and J dropped 3 bases, with 7 bases sitting between them. Germline V lookup: CDR1 MNHEY, CDR2 SMNVEV (reference sequence). The CDR3 is CASSSFIYNSPLHF. The CDR3 DNA reads TGTGCCAGCAGTTCTTTCATCTATAATTCACCCCTCCACTTT.

This clonotype has ten or more counts. The genes are TRBV20-1 and TRBJ2-7, with D maybe TRBD2 (5 bases). CDR3 size: 13 residues. V was shortened by 4 bases and J by 4 bases, with 14 bases between the two germline ends. Germline CDR1 reads DFQATT; CDR2 reads SNEGSKA (reference sequence). CDR3 loop: CSAKLPGIYEQYV. The DNA for the CDR3 is TGCAGTGCTAAACTACCCGGGATTTACGAGCAGTACGTC.

This CDR3 reads CASSDRQGSNEQYF. The CDR3, as DNA: TGTGCCAGCAGCGACCGACAGGGTAGTAACGAGCAGTACTTC. J is TRBJ2-7 and V is TRBV5-4, with 7 bases lining up with TRBD1. Germline trimming cut 4 bases from V and 5 bases from J; bases unmatched to any gene: 9. This CDR3 has 14 amino acids. Germline V gene lookup returns CDR1 SGHNT and CDR2 YYREEE (reference sequence). The full variable domain, with the rest looked up from reference TRBV5-4 and TRBJ2-7, is ETGVTQSPTHLIKTRGQQVTLRCSSQSGHNTVSWYQQALGQGPQFIFQYYREEENGRGNFPPRFSGLQFPNYSSELNVNALELDDSALYLCASSDRQGSNEQYFGPGTRLTVT.

This clonotype was counted many times. The gene calls are TRBV4-3 and TRBJ2-3, with a tentative D call TRBD1 (6 bases). CDR1 LGHNA and CDR2 YSLEER come from the germline V gene. This CDR3 spans 13 amino acids. V dropped 3 bases and J dropped 6 bases, with 10 bases sitting between them. The CDR3 reads CASSQDSPDTQYF. The CDR3 bases are TGCGCCAGCAGCCAGGACAGTCCCGATACGCAGTATTTT.

Note on this clonotype: A much larger clone differs from this one at a single base, so this may be a read error. The J gene is TRBJ1-1, the V gene TRBV6-1, with D hard to call. The CDR3 covers 14 residues. Germline values: CDR1 MNHNS, CDR2 SASEGT. V lost 5 bases and J 3 bases, leaving 13 bases between the germline ends. The CDR3 here is CASSSDKGDTEAFF. CDR3 DNA sequence: TGTGCCAGCAGTAGCGACAAGGGAGACACTGAAGCTTTCTTT.

This clonotype was detected ten times or more. The genes are TRBV11-2 and TRBJ1-1; TRBD1 might be the D (6 bases). Germline loops: CDR1 SGHAT, CDR2 FQNNGV. CDR3 length: 13 residues. V was shortened by 0 bases and J by 8 bases, with 10 bases between the two germline ends. This CDR3 is CASSLDLRGEAFF. CDR3 nucleotides: TGTGCCAGCAGCTTAGATCTCAGGGGCGAAGCTTTCTTT.

The chain uses TRBV7-2 and TRBJ1-2; no clear D. The germline gives CDR1 SGHTA, CDR2 FQGNSA. This CDR3 spans 14 amino acids. V gave up 8 bases and J gave up 13 bases, with 26 bases separating them. This CDR3 is CASGSLTQTWVPTF. CDR3 DNA sequence: TGTGCCAGCGGATCCCTGACCCAGACCTGGGTCCCCACCTTC. Full variable domain (rest looked up from reference TRBV7-2 and TRBJ1-2): GAGVSQSPSNKVTEKGKDVELRCDPISGHTALYWYRQSLGQGLEFLIYFQGNSAPDKSGLPSDRFSAERTGGSVSTLTIQRTQQEDSAVYLCASGSLTQTWVPTFGSGTRLTVV.

The table lists this clonotype with many counts. This chain joins TRBV4-1 and TRBJ1-2, with D unresolved. Looked up from germline, CDR1 is MGHRA and CDR2 is YSYEKL. This CDR3 is 15 amino acids long. V was trimmed by 2 bases and J by 4 bases, leaving 14 bases between them. For the CDR3, the DNA is TGCGCCAGCAGCCAACTTTTCGGCAGCCGCTATGGCTACACCTTC. Its protein product is CASSQLFGSRYGYTF.

This clonotype was detected many times. This rearrangement joins TRBV27 to TRBJ1-1; weak D call: TRBD1 (5 bases). Germline V gives CDR1 MNHEY, CDR2 SMNVEV (reference sequence). Deletions cut 2 bases from V and 5 bases from J, with 9 bases between. There are 13 residues in the CDR3. CDR3 sequence: CASSLQGITEAFF. The CDR3 DNA sequence: TGTGCCAGCAGTTTACAGGGTATTACTGAAGCTTTCTTT.

This clonotype was counted many times. The chain carries TRBV2 and TRBJ2-1, with D possibly matching TRBD2 (5 bases). The germline V gene encodes CDR1 SNHLY and CDR2 FYNNEI. Trimming took off 9 bases at V and 0 bases at J, with 15 bases between the two ends. The CDR3 totals 15 residues. CDR3 region: CASKEGRSSYNEQFF. The CDR3 nucleotides are TGTGCCAGTAAAGAGGGCAGGAGCTCCTACAATGAGCAGTTCTTC.

This clonotype was picked up many times. J is TRBJ2-1 and V is TRBV24-1, with unresolved D. This CDR3 contains 13 residues. From germline, CDR1 is KGHDR and CDR2 SFDVKD. Trimming pared 4 bases from V and 8 bases from J, leaving 11 bases between. The CDR3 loop is CATSENRRDEQFF. CDR3 DNA: TGTGCCACCAGTGAGAATAGGCGTGATGAGCAGTTCTTC.

This clonotype was detected many times. This chain's CDR3 is CASSQGAGDNEQFF. In DNA, the CDR3 is TGTGCCAGCAGCCAAGGAGCGGGGGACAATGAGCAGTTCTTC. The rearrangement joins TRBV3-1 to TRBJ2-1; 8 bases map to TRBD2. V trimming: 1 base; J trimming: 5 bases; junction bases outside the gene matches: 1. This CDR3 comprises 14 residues. CDR1 is LGHDT and CDR2 is YNNKEL in the germline V gene (reference sequence).

This clonotype showed up many times. The rearrangement joins TRBV2 to TRBJ1-4; D remains unclear. The CDR3 covers 12 residues. The V end lost 6 bases, the J end lost 8 bases, and 10 bases lay between the germline ends. Germline CDR1 is SNHLY and CDR2 is FYNNEI. The CDR3 loop reads CASSVGYEKLFF. Here the CDR3 DNA reads TGTGCCAGCAGCGTCGGATACGAAAAACTGTTTTTT.